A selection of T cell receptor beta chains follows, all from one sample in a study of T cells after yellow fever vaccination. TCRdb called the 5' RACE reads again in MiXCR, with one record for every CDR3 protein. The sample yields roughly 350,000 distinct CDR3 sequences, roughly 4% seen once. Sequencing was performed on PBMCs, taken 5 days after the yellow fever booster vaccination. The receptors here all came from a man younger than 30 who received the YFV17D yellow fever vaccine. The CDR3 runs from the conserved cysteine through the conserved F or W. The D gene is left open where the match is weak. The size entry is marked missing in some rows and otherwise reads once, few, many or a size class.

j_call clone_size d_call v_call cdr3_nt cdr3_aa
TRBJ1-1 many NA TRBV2 TGTGCCAGCAGTGATAGGGGATCTCGGGCTTTCTTT CASSDRGSRAFF
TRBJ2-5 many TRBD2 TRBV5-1 TGCGCCAGCAGCTCCGGACTAGCGGCCCCTGGGGGGGAGACCCAGTACTTC CASSSGLAAPGGETQYF
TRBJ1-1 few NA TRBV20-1 TGCAGTGGGGCGGGACGGGAGAACACTGAAGCTTTCTTT CSGAGRENTEAFF
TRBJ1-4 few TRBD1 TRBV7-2 TGTGCCAGCAGCATAAGACAGGGCGGGAATGAAAAACTGTTTTTT CASSIRQGGNEKLFF
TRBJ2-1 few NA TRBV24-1 TGTGCCACCAGTGATTTGGGGGGGAGCTCCTACAATGAGCAGTTCTTC CATSDLGGSSYNEQFF
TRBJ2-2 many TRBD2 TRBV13 TGTGCCAGCAGCCCCGGACTAGCGGGGGGGCCCCGGATGGCCGGGGAGCTGTTTTTT CASSPGLAGGPRMAGELFF
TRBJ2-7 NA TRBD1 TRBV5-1 TGCGCCAGCAGCTTGGTTGGGACAGCTAACTACGAGCAGTACTTC CASSLVGTANYEQYF
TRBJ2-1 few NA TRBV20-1 TGCAGTGCTGTAGATCGTAGCATCGCCCCCTACAATGAGCAGTTCTTC CSAVDRSIAPYNEQFF
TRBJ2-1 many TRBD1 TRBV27 TGTGCCAGCAGTTTCTTGGCGACAGGGTATAGGAATGAGCAGTTCTTC CASSFLATGYRNEQFF
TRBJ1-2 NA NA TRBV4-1 TGCGCCAGCAGCCACCGGACAGCCGTGAATAATGGCTACACCTTC CASSHRTAVNNGYTF
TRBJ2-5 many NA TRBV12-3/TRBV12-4 TGTGCCAGCAGCCCCCGGGCAGGCATAAAAGCGGAAGAGACCCAGTACTTC CASSPRAGIKAEETQYF
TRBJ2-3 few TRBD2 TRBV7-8 TGTGCCGGACAAAGGACTAGCCGATTGTCCACAGATACGCAGTATTTT CAGQRTSRLSTDTQYF
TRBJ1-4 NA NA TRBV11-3 TGTGCCAGCAGCCAAACAGGCGGAACTAATGAAAAACTGTTTTTT CASSQTGGTNEKLFF
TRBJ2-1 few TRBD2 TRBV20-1 TGCAGTGCTAGAGGGGGACTAGCGGGGGATGTCTCCTACAATGAGCAGTTCTTC CSARGGLAGDVSYNEQFF
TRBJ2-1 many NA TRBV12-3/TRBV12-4 TGTGCCAGCAGTGTTTGGAGGCGGGGGCACCCCAATGAGCAGTTCTTC CASSVWRRGHPNEQFF
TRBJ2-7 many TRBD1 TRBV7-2 TGTGCCAGCAGCTTAGGACAGGGTCCTACCTACGAGCAGTACTTC CASSLGQGPTYEQYF
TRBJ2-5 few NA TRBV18 TGTGCCAGCTCACGTCTGGGGCTACCTCAAGAGACCCAGTACTTC CASSRLGLPQETQYF
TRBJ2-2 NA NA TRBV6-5 TGTGCCAGCAGTGGTTCGAGGGGAGGCGGGGAGCTGTTTTTT CASSGSRGGGELFF
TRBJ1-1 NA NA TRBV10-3 TGTGCCATCAGTGAGCAGGGTAGCACTGAAGCTTTCTTT CAISEQGSTEAFF
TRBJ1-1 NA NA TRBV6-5 TGTGCCAGCAGTTACTCAATGGACACTGAAGCTTTCTTT CASSYSMDTEAFF
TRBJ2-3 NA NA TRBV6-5 TGTGCCAGCAGTGTACAGCGGGCATTAGATACGCAGTATTTT CASSVQRALDTQYF
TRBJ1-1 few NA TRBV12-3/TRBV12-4 TGTGCCAGCAGTTTTTCGGGCAGTTGGAACACTGAAGCTTTCTTT CASSFSGSWNTEAFF
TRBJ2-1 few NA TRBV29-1 TGCAGCGTTGAAGGCCCTCGCCAGGGTATCCTGAATGAGCAGTTCTTC CSVEGPRQGILNEQFF
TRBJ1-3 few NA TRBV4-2 TGTGCCAGCAGCCAAGGGCGAGGCTCTGGAAACACCATATATTTT CASSQGRGSGNTIYF
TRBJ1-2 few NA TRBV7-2 TGTGCCAGCAGCCCGGCGGTCCAGGGGAGGTATGGCTACACCTTC CASSPAVQGRYGYTF
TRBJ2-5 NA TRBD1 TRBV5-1 TGCGCCAGCAGCTTCACCGGGACAGTGAACCAAGAGACCCAGTACTTC CASSFTGTVNQETQYF
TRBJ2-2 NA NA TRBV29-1 TGCAGCGTTGTCTTCTGGGGGCGGCTGTTTTTT CSVVFWGRLFF
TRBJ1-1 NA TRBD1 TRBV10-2 TGCGCCAGCAGTGACAGGGGGCCTAAAGCTTTCTTT CASSDRGPKAFF
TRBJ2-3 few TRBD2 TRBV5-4 TGTGCCAGCACCTCGGGGGGACTAGCGGGGGGCCGCACAGATACGCAGTATTTT CASTSGGLAGGRTDTQYF
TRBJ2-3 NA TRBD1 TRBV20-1 TGCAGTGCTCATTCCAGGGACAGTTATTTGAATACGCAGTATTTT CSAHSRDSYLNTQYF
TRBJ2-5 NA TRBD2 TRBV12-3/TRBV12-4 TGTGCCAGCAGTTTTTCGGGGGGGAGGGATAGAGAGACCCAGTACTTC CASSFSGGRDRETQYF
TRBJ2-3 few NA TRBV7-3 TGTGCCAGCAGCCCCGGGACTCACACAGATACGCAGTATTTT CASSPGTHTDTQYF
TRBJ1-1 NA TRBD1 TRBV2 TGTGCCAGCAGTATAGGGGGCCTGAACACTGAAGCTTTCTTT CASSIGGLNTEAFF
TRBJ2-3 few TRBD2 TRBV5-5 TGTGCCAGCAGCTCCCGGGAGGGCTCAGATACGCAGTATTTT CASSSREGSDTQYF
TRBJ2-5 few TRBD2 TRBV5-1 TGCGCCAGCAGCCTGGTCGGGACTAGCGAAGAGACCCAGTACTTC CASSLVGTSEETQYF
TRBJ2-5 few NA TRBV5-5 TGTGCCAGCAGCTTGGGACTGCCCCAAGAGACCCAGTACTTC CASSLGLPQETQYF
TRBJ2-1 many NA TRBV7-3 TGTGCCAGCAGCTTAAACGCGGTCCGGGGCAATGAGCAGTTCTTC CASSLNAVRGNEQFF
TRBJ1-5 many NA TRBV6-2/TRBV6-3 TGTGCCAGCGCTTCCTCCTATCAGCCCCAGCATTTT CASASSYQPQHF
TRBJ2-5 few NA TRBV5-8 TGTGCCAGCAGCTTGGCCGCGGTCCAAGAGACCCAGTACTTC CASSLAAVQETQYF
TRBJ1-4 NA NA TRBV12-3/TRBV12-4 TGTGCCAGCTCTCTTGGGCAGACGACGCTGTTTTTT CASSLGQTTLFF
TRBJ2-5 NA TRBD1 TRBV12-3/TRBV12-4 TGTGCCAGCAGACTGACAGGGTGGGAGACCCAGTACTTC CASRLTGWETQYF
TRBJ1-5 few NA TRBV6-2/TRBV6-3 NA CASSSSGQGQYSNQPQHF
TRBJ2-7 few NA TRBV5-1 TGCGCCAGCAGCATGACAGGCCCAGTTTCGTACGAGCAGTACTTC CASSMTGPVSYEQYF
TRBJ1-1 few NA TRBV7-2 TGTGCCAGCAGCACCTCGAGGGGGACAGAAGCTTTCTTT CASSTSRGTEAFF
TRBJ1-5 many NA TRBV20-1 TGCAGTGCTAGAGATCAATTAGGACAGTCCAATCAGCCCCAGCATTTT CSARDQLGQSNQPQHF
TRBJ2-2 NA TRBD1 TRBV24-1 TGTGCCACCAGTGGGAGGGACAGGGACACCGGGGAGCTGTTTTTT CATSGRDRDTGELFF
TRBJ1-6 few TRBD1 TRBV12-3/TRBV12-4 TGTGCCAGCAGTTTCGGACAGGGGAGTTCACCCCTCCACTTT CASSFGQGSSPLHF
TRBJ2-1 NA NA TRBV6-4 TGTGCCAGCAGTCTGGCCGGGACTCGTTACAATGAGCAGTTCTTC CASSLAGTRYNEQFF
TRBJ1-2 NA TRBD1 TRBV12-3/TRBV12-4 TGTGCCAGCAGTTCGATCGGGACAGGGAGTTATGGCTACACCTTC CASSSIGTGSYGYTF
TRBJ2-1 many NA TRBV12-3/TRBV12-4 TGTGCCAGCCGCCGAGGATCTCGGACGGAATCGTGGAATGAGCAGTTCTTC CASRRGSRTESWNEQFF
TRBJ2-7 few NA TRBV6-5 TGTGCCAGCAGTTACCACGGCAGCTACTCCTACGAGCAGTACTTC CASSYHGSYSYEQYF
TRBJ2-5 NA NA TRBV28 TGTGCCAGCACCCCGGGGGGCCTCCGGGGGGAGACCCAGTACTTC CASTPGGLRGETQYF
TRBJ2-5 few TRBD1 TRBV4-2 TGTGCCAGCAGCCTCCCGGGACAGGGAAAAGAGACCCAGTACTTC CASSLPGQGKETQYF
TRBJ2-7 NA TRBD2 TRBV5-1 TGCGCCAGCAGCTCCGGACTAGTCTGGAACGAGCAGTACTTC CASSSGLVWNEQYF